The rows below give T cell receptor beta chains drawn from one sample of a study of technical replicates of blood from a handful of donors. Method: immunoSEQ multiplex PCR; TCRdb's copy keeps in-frame clones and lacks some. The table shows approximately 85,000 clones, with 94% occurring only once. Sequences were obtained from T cells isolated from PBMCs. The receptors stem from a human donor in good health. Both conserved end residues are part of each CDR3. D genes are given only for firm matches. Clone size is given for some rows only: seen once, a few or many times, or a class if the clone is expanded.

J gene,D gene,V gene,clone size,CDR3 DNA,CDR3 protein
TRBJ1-6,NA,TRBV6-1,NA,TGTGCCAGCAGTACAAGCTATAATTCACCCCTCCACTTT,CASSTSYNSPLHF
TRBJ2-1,TRBD2,TRBV27,NA,TGTGCCAGCAATCTCAATAGCGGGAGGGGTAGCTACAATGAGCAGTTCTTC,CASNLNSGRGSYNEQFF
TRBJ1-6,NA,TRBV5-6,once,TGTGCCAGCAGCTTGGTCGGGGATCGCTCCTATAATTCACCCCTCCACTTT,CASSLVGDRSYNSPLHF
TRBJ2-7,NA,TRBV5-4,NA,TGTGCCAGCAGCTTACAGCTTTCCTCCTACGAGCAGTACTTC,CASSLQLSSYEQYF
TRBJ2-4,TRBD1,TRBV5-1,NA,TGCGCCAGCAGCTGGGGGTCGGCCCCTGGACAGGGGGCCTACATTCAGTACTTC,CASSWGSAPGQGAYIQYF
TRBJ2-3,TRBD1,TRBV7-8,once,TGTGCCAGCAGCGCCCCGACAGGGCCTTCCACAGATACGCAGTATTTT,CASSAPTGPSTDTQYF
TRBJ1-3,NA,TRBV6-5,NA,TGTGCCAGCAGACGGGGGGCGGGCGGAAACACCATATATTTT,CASRRGAGGNTIYF
TRBJ1-1,NA,TRBV19,NA,TGTGCCAGTAGTTTCGGACAGTCTTCTTACACTGAAGCTTTCTTT,CASSFGQSSYTEAFF
TRBJ1-3,NA,TRBV5-1,NA,TGCGCCAGCAGCTTGGGGGGGGGCGACGGAAACACCATATATTTT,CASSLGGGDGNTIYF
TRBJ2-5,NA,TRBV30,NA,TGTGCCTGGAGTCCAACTAGCCGAGAGACCCAGTACTTC,CAWSPTSRETQYF
TRBJ2-6,NA,TRBV29-1,NA,TGCAGCGTAGGGACACGAGACTCTGGGGCCAACGTCCTGACTTTC,CSVGTRDSGANVLTF
TRBJ1-5,NA,TRBV19,NA,TGTGCCAGTAGTGGTGGAAGCGGCCAGCCCCAGCATTTT,CASSGGSGQPQHF
TRBJ2-7,TRBD2,TRBV7-3,NA,TGTGCCAGCAGCCCAGGAGCGGGGGAGTACGAGCAGTACTTC,CASSPGAGEYEQYF
TRBJ1-1,NA,TRBV29-1,NA,TGCAGCGCCCTAAACTACGGTGAAGCTTTCTTT,CSALNYGEAFF
TRBJ1-2,NA,TRBV21-1,NA,TGTGCCAGCAGCAAAGGCTTTAGACAGGGGATCGGCGGCTACACCTTC,CASSKGFRQGIGGYTF
TRBJ1-4,NA,TRBV7-8,NA,TGTGCCAGCAGCTACAGAAGAACTAATGAAAAACTGTTTTTT,CASSYRRTNEKLFF
TRBJ2-3,TRBD2,TRBV5-6,NA,TGTGCCAGCAGCCGGCTGACTAGCGGGAAAGCAGATACGCAGTATTTT,CASSRLTSGKADTQYF
TRBJ2-3,NA,TRBV7-9,NA,TGTGCCAGCAGCCTCCCCTTGGGCCACTCTACGCAGTATTTT,CASSLPLGHSTQYF
TRBJ2-2,TRBD2,TRBV10-2,NA,TGCGCCAGCAGGCCCGGACTAGACCGGAACACCGGGGAGCTGTTTTTT,CASRPGLDRNTGELFF
TRBJ2-3,TRBD2,TRBV6-4,NA,TGTGCCAGCAAACAGCGGGGGGGCTCGATGACAGATACGCAGTATTTT,CASKQRGGSMTDTQYF
TRBJ1-3,TRBD1,TRBV5-1,once,TGCGCCAGCAGCCCGATCACAGGGGACGGCACCATATATTTT,CASSPITGDGTIYF
TRBJ2-1,TRBD2,TRBV6-1,NA,TGTGCCAGCAGTGAGAAGGGTAGCGGGGGGGGCACCTACAATGAGCAGTTCTTC,CASSEKGSGGGTYNEQFF
TRBJ2-3,NA,TRBV5-4,NA,TGTGCCAGCAGCTTGGTACAGTCAGGCACAGATACGCAGTATTTT,CASSLVQSGTDTQYF
TRBJ1-2,TRBD1,TRBV4-2,NA,TGTGCCAGCAGCCAAGGCACAACAGGGGAAAACTATGGCTACACCTTC,CASSQGTTGENYGYTF
TRBJ2-7,TRBD2,TRBV25-1,NA,TGTGCCAGCTCCCTATCGGGAGCGGGGTACGAGCAGTACTTC,CASSLSGAGYEQYF
TRBJ2-2,NA,TRBV7-2,NA,TGTGCCAGCAGTCAAGCCCGTACGAACACCGGGGAGCTGTTTTTT,CASSQARTNTGELFF
TRBJ1-5,NA,TRBV27,NA,TGTGCCAGCAGTTCCACAGAGTATAGCAATCAGCCCCAGCATTTT,CASSSTEYSNQPQHF
TRBJ1-2,NA,TRBV11-3,NA,TGTGCCAGCAGCTCGTCTTTGTACGGTACTAACTATGGCTACACCTTC,CASSSSLYGTNYGYTF
TRBJ2-7,TRBD2,TRBV6-1,NA,TGTGCCAGCCTGAGCGGGAATACCTACGAGCAGTACTTC,CASLSGNTYEQYF
TRBJ1-1,NA,TRBV6-4,NA,TGTGCCAGCAGTGACAGTTCAGGGCGGGAAGCTTTCTTT,CASSDSSGREAFF
TRBJ2-5,TRBD2,TRBV15,once,TGTGCCACCAGCAGAGATCTCGCGGGAGCAGAGACCCAGTACTTC,CATSRDLAGAETQYF
TRBJ2-1,NA,TRBV6-5,NA,TGTGCCACTACCCAGGGCGATGAGCAGTTCTTC,CATTQGDEQFF
TRBJ2-1,NA,TRBV19,NA,TGTGCCAGTCGAGGGACAATTTACAATGAGCAGTTCTTC,CASRGTIYNEQFF
TRBJ2-4,NA,TRBV6-5,once,TGTGCCAGCTCGGGCAGGGGAAACATTCAGTACTTC,CASSGRGNIQYF
TRBJ2-5,NA,TRBV7-7,NA,TGTGCTAGCAGCTTAGAGGGGACGACTAGTATGGGGACCCAGTACTTC,CASSLEGTTSMGTQYF
TRBJ2-1,TRBD1,TRBV19,NA,TGTGCCAGTAGTCCGGGACAGGTCTCCTACAATGAGCAGTTCTTC,CASSPGQVSYNEQFF
TRBJ2-7,NA,TRBV5-1,NA,TGCGCCAGCAGCTTGCCCAACAGGTACGAGCAGTACTTC,CASSLPNRYEQYF
TRBJ1-6,NA,TRBV27,NA,TGTGCCAGCAGTCCCCCGAGGCAGATTAATAATTCACCCCTCCACTTT,CASSPPRQINNSPLHF
TRBJ2-3,NA,TRBV11-3,NA,TGTGCCAGCAGCTTAGGGACGGCGGGAGATACGCAGTATTTT,CASSLGTAGDTQYF
TRBJ2-1,TRBD2,TRBV7-8,NA,TGTGCCAGCAGCTTAATCACCGTCTTAGCGGGCGAGGGTGAGCAGTTCTTC,CASSLITVLAGEGEQFF
TRBJ1-1,TRBD1,TRBV7-9,NA,TGTGCCAGCAGCTTAGAGGACAGGGCGAACTTTGAAGCTTTCTTT,CASSLEDRANFEAFF
TRBJ1-2,TRBD1,TRBV6-5,NA,TGTGCCAGCAGTTCAACAGGGACAGAGGTATTC,CASSSTGTEVF
TRBJ1-3,NA,TRBV2,NA,TGTGCCAGCAGTGAAACAGGGCGACTATCTGGAAACACCATATATTTT,CASSETGRLSGNTIYF
TRBJ2-3,TRBD2,TRBV7-6,NA,TGTGCCAGCAGCTTAAACCTCGACGCGGGGGGCGTCACAGATACGCAGTATTTT,CASSLNLDAGGVTDTQYF
TRBJ1-2,NA,TRBV7-3,NA,TGTGCCAGCAGCTTACCAGGGTCCTATGGCTACACCTTC,CASSLPGSYGYTF
TRBJ1-1,NA,TRBV14,once,TGTGCCAGCAGTGATCCGGGGGGGAACACTGAAGCTTTCTTT,CASSDPGGNTEAFF
TRBJ2-1,NA,TRBV12-5,NA,TGTGCTAGTGGAAATCTAGTCTCCTACAATGAGCAGTTCTTC,CASGNLVSYNEQFF
TRBJ2-7,TRBD1,TRBV2,NA,TGTGCCAGCAGTGATGATCCGGGACAGGGATCCTACGAGCAGTACTTC,CASSDDPGQGSYEQYF
TRBJ2-1,NA,TRBV5-1,NA,TGCGCCAGCACAAACACAGGTGATGAGCAGTTCTTC,CASTNTGDEQFF
TRBJ2-7,TRBD2,TRBV7-9,few,TGTGCCAGCAGCTCCGGGACTAGCGGGAGCGAGCAGTACTTC,CASSSGTSGSEQYF
TRBJ2-1,NA,TRBV5-4,NA,TGTGCCAGCAGCTCCGGGACCAGGGGTCAGGATGAGCAGTTCTTC,CASSSGTRGQDEQFF
TRBJ1-1,NA,TRBV28,once,TGTGCCAGCAGTTTCTACGCTGCAGCTTTCTTT,CASSFYAAAFF